This TCR beta chain was observed in a study of T cells in Graves' hyperthyroidism and ophthalmopathy (dated by TCRdb to between 2019 and 2020). With regard to the full study: To identify TCR V-J signatures that set the groups apart, the researchers used a discovery cohort of 100 patients, made up of 40 to 45 with Graves' ophthalmopathy and 57 with stable Graves' hyperthyroidism. Thyroid tissue and blood T-cell repertoires from several Graves' hyperthyroidism patients were also compared in the study. The 95 to 100 discovery patients were randomly split 7:3 into training and test sets. Following sampling, methimazole starting at 30 mg daily was given to hyperthyroidism patients, and high-dose intravenous methylprednisolone was given to ophthalmopathy patients. An independent validation cohort of under 20 hyperthyroidism patients and 17 patients who later progressed to ophthalmopathy tested prospective prediction of ophthalmopathy. TCR Vbeta CDR3 sequencing of around 130 peripheral blood samples (approximately 44 ophthalmopathy, 75 hyperthyroidism and about 17 progressor patients) is reported in the paper. General study outcomes and caveats: Most expanded thyroid clonotypes (frequency above 0.001) were also detected in blood, a finding suggesting that blood repertoires may reflect thyroid immune responses. A 13 V-J signature model separated ophthalmopathy from stable hyperthyroidism, with approximately 86% sensitivity and 81.08% specificity in cross-validation and 80%/75% in testing. No statistical method was used to fix the sample size in advance, and group allocation was not hidden from the investigators. In validation, progression to ophthalmopathy was predicted by the model with 55% to 71% sensitivity and around 76% specificity, a median of approximately 7.1 months before onset.

A patient counted as having stable Graves' hyperthyroidism if no progression to ophthalmopathy occurred over 18 months of follow-up. The hyperthyroidism patients were between 18 and 65 years old and newly diagnosed, with a disease duration of less than 2 months. The study excluded patients with uncontrolled infections, other autoimmune diseases, pregnancy or lactation. Diagnoses were established on the basis of clinical symptoms, serum thyroxine and TRAb, thyroid ultrasound, and orbital computed tomography. Total RNA was extracted using Trizol reagent, and RNA quality was assessed on an Agilent 2100 Bioanalyzer. Amplification of TCR beta CDR3 regions was carried out from RNA transcripts. The first round of RT-PCR for the TCR CDR3 was performed with the HTBI primer set and the Qiagen OneStep RT-PCR kit. A second multiplex PCR round built the libraries, followed by size selection and purification. Sequencing of the libraries was done on an Illumina HiSeq2000 using paired-end 100 bp reads. Under the source paper's analysis protocol: SOAPnuke was used to process the raw data, removing reads that contained adapters or uncalled bases, had a mean Phred below 15, or lacked an exact match to the constant primer or identifier. COPE v1.2.5 was used to merge the high-quality paired reads, and each unique nucleotide sequence was defined as a clonotype. Clonotypes were aligned to IMGT TRBV, TRBD and TRBJ reference segments using MiTCR v1.1. The analysis was restricted to V-J combinations with a frequency above 0.0001, which together covered just over 99% of the repertoires. The TCS score was defined as F50 (clonal expansion) divided by E x V (chaos), with BLOSUM62-based TCRdist calculated between CDR3 peptides within each V-J. Welch's t-statistics and random forest reduced roughly 540 V-J features to under 15, which were used in a naive Bayes classifier (R e1071). Thyroid-blood repertoire similarity was quantified with the Morisita-Horn index. TCRdb trimmed public reads at Q25 via fastp, called clones via MiXCR and kept in-frame beta chains. Rows are unified per CDR3 protein, each entry keeping the most common DNA and genes. For this entry, the V and J calls and clone size follow TCRdb and not the study's own pipeline. Counted in this sample were roughly 570,000 distinct CDR3 sequences; approximately 44% of them appeared once. Jointly, the top ten make up about 8.3% of the sample.

CDR1 and CDR2 are drawn from the germline V gene (reference sequence): DFQATT, SNEGSKA. V sheds 6 bases and J sheds 4 bases, leaving 13 bases between their ends. Its CDR3 holds 12 amino acids, cysteine through phenylalanine. Only the CDR3 DNA stays, 36 bases, in frame from base 1. At least ten counts were recorded for this clonotype. No antigen is known for it. No base qualities exist here, and no much larger clone lies one base off it. This chain is built from TRBV20-1 and TRBJ2-7, with the D gene not confidently named. This receptor was identified in a woman younger than 30 with Graves' hyperthyroidism. Input material: peripheral blood or thyroid tissue (not recorded which). The CDR3 amino acid sequence is: CSAGPSVYEQYF. In nucleotides, the sequence is TGCAGTGCGGGCCCCTCGGTGTACGAGCAGTACTTC.